Below, 22 T cell receptor beta chains from the same sample are listed, as sequenced in a study of vaccination and CD4 T cells after COVID-19. Their antigens are not known. Scientists ran DNA taken from cultured CD4+ T cells through the Oncomine TCR Beta short-read assay for sequencing. In TCRdb, the PCR reads were re-called with MiXCR into one record per CDR3 protein. The table has roughly 18,000 distinct CDR3 sequences, over 75% seen once. As to treatment: approximately nine-day PBMC culture with coronavirus spike peptide pools or control peptides (ViraFEST assay). The material sequenced was CD4+ T cells from blood, cultured in vitro, taken after SARS-CoV-2 vaccination. The receptors originated from a human donor who received a COVID-19 vaccine.

This clonotype was seen more than once but under ten times. The genes are TRBV7-3 and TRBJ1-1; 7 bases line up with TRBD1. V shed 6 bases and J 0 bases; nucleotides not matched to a gene: 4. The CDR3 runs to 14 residues. From germline, CDR1 is SGHTA and CDR2 FQGTGA. The CDR3 DNA is TGTGCCAGCAGTCCCGGGACAGTGAACACTGAAGCTTTCTTT. Encoded protein: CASSPGTVNTEAFF.

The gene calls are TRBV12-3 or TRBV12-4 and TRBJ2-7; D is undetermined. The CDR3 is made up of 12 amino acids. V lost 3 bases, J lost 7 bases, and 10 bases lay in between. DNA of the CDR3: TGTGCCAGCAGTTTTTTGGCGCAAGAGCAGTACTTC. This translates into CASSFLAQEQYF.

The chain couples TRBV24-1 to TRBJ1-1; D uncertain. Germline lookup yields CDR1 KGHDR and CDR2 SFDVKD. V was pared by 9 bases and J by 0 bases, with 10 bases between. The CDR3 sequence is 13 residues long. CDR3 in DNA: TGTGCCACCTCGAAGGGAGTGAACACTGAAGCTTTCTTT. This codes for CATSKGVNTEAFF.

V usage is TRBV2 and J usage is TRBJ2-5, with D unclear. The V gene's germline CDR1 is SNHLY and CDR2 FYNNEI. The CDR3 spans 11 residues. V lost 4 bases to trimming and J lost 3 bases, with 3 bases between them. In nucleotides, the CDR3 is TGTGCCAGCAGTGCGGAAGAGACCCAGTACTTC. Its translation: CASSAEETQYF.

In its sample, this clonotype was seen a few times. This rearrangement joins TRBV20-1 to TRBJ2-7; TRBD2 aligns across 7 bases. In germline, CDR1 is DFQATT, CDR2 SNEGSKA (reference sequence). The CDR3 has 17 residues. The junction had 19 bases not matched to a gene; V was cut back by 5 bases and J by 3 bases. The CDR3 sequence: CSAGRPHQRDYGYEQYF. The DNA for the CDR3 is TGCAGTGCTGGACGCCCCCACCAGAGGGACTACGGCTACGAGCAGTACTTC.

This clonotype showed up just once. The CDR3: CAISEPPPGTGKTDTQYF. The CDR3 bases are TGTGCCATCAGTGAACCCCCCCCAGGGACAGGGAAGACAGATACGCAGTATTTT. J is TRBJ2-3 and V is TRBV10-3; 9 bases map to TRBD1. Germline V gene lookup returns CDR1 ENHRY and CDR2 SYGVKD. The CDR3 has 18 amino acids. J was trimmed by 3 bases and V by 3 bases; bases with no gene match: 13.

This rearrangement joins TRBV7-8 to TRBJ2-3; 8 bases are a match to TRBD2. J gave up 2 bases and V 1 base, and 5 bases lay outside the gene matches. Germline V gene sequence: CDR1 SGHVS, CDR2 FQNEAQ. The CDR3 is made up of 16 amino acids. The CDR3 here is CASSLVSGGDTDTQYF. The CDR3 nucleotides read TGTGCCAGCAGCTTAGTATCCGGGGGGGACACAGATACGCAGTATTTT.

The rearrangement joins TRBV12-3 or TRBV12-4 to TRBJ1-1; no firm D call. The CDR3 loop spans 14 amino acids. The V end lost 6 bases, the J end lost 1 base, and 12 bases lay between the germline ends. The CDR3, as DNA: TGTGCCAGCAGCCAAAGGAACGCGAACACTGAAGCTTTCTTT. Protein: CASSQRNANTEAFF.

This clonotype was picked up one time. The chain couples TRBV27 to TRBJ2-7; weak D call: TRBD1 (6 bases). The CDR3 has 16 residues. V dropped 6 bases and J dropped 3 bases, with 21 bases sitting between them. CDR1 is MNHEY, CDR2 SMNVEV, per germline (reference sequence). The CDR3 DNA reads TGTGCCAGCAGCCCGTTCCCACAGGGCCAACACTACGAGCAGTACTTC. As protein: CASSPFPQGQHYEQYF.

The genes are TRBV6-1 and TRBJ2-5; 9 bases are a match to TRBD2. With V trimmed by 6 bases and J by 5 bases, 10 bases remained unmatched. The CDR3 contains 15 residues. CDR1 is MNHNS, CDR2 SASEGT, per germline. The CDR3 DNA reads as TGTGCCAGCAGCTTAGCGGGGGTTGCTGAGGAGACCCAGTACTTC. Amino acids: CASSLAGVAEETQYF.

This chain links TRBV7-2 with TRBJ1-1; D perhaps matches TRBD1 (5 bases). Trimming took 6 bases from V and 10 from J, leaving 18 bases between them. The CDR3 is made up of 13 amino acids. Germline assignment: CDR1 SGHTA and CDR2 FQGNSA. As DNA, the CDR3 is TGTGCCAGCAGTATACGTCAGGGCGCGGCAGCTTTCTTT. This codes for CASSIRQGAAAFF. The whole variable domain, filled in from reference TRBV7-2 and TRBJ1-1, reads GAGVSQSPSNKVTEKGKDVELRCDPISGHTALYWYRQSLGQGLEFLIYFQGNSAPDKSGLPSDRFSAERTGGSVSTLTIQRTQQEDSAVYLCASSIRQGAAAFFGQGTRLTVV.

This chain joins TRBV19 and TRBJ1-5; D perhaps matches TRBD1 (6 bases). V lost 5 bases, J lost 1 base, and 9 bases lay in between. The length of the CDR3 is 14 residues. Germline V CDR1 and CDR2: LNHDA, SQIVND (reference sequence). CDR3 sequence: CASSGGPSNQPQHF. As DNA, the CDR3 is TGTGCCAGTAGTGGGGGCCCGAGCAATCAGCCCCAGCATTTT.

Only a few counts were recorded for this clonotype. This chain connects TRBV7-9 to TRBJ1-1, with D uncertain. Trimming took off 3 bases at V and 2 bases at J, with 10 bases between the two ends. The length of the CDR3 is 14 residues. Germline CDR1 reads SEHNR; CDR2 reads FQNEAQ (reference sequence). The CDR3 sequence is CASSFLTANTEAFF. CDR3 nucleotides: TGTGCCAGCAGCTTCCTCACAGCTAACACTGAAGCTTTCTTT.

The chain couples TRBV30 to TRBJ1-1; D gene unclear. Germline-derived CDR1 and CDR2 are GTSNPN and SVGIG (reference sequence). Trimming took off 3 bases at V and 4 bases at J, with 9 bases between the two ends. This CDR3 has 12 residues. The CDR3 reads CAWRQAVTEAFF. CDR3 DNA sequence: TGTGCCTGGAGGCAGGCGGTCACTGAAGCTTTCTTT.

The J gene is TRBJ1-5, the V gene TRBV6-1, with 8 nucleotides matching TRBD1. The J segment lost 6 bases and the V segment lost 2 bases, leaving 0 bases of the junction unmatched. The CDR3 has 13 residues. Germline V CDR1 and CDR2: MNHNS, SASEGT. The CDR3 sequence is CASSETGGQPQHF. The CDR3 coding sequence is TGTGCCAGCAGTGAAACAGGGGGTCAGCCCCAGCATTTT.

The J gene is TRBJ1-5, the V gene TRBV5-6; D call uncertain. The V gene lost 5 bases and the J gene lost 3 bases, with 12 bases spanning the gap. In germline, CDR1 is SGHDT, CDR2 YYEEEE. This CDR3 comprises 14 residues. The CDR3 loop reads CASSLGRLNQPQHF. The CDR3 DNA is TGTGCCAGCAGTCTTGGACGGCTCAATCAGCCCCAGCATTTT.

The rearrangement joins TRBV6-5 to TRBJ2-5; TRBD2 agrees at 13 bases. There are 18 residues in the CDR3. The germline V gene encodes CDR1 MNHEY and CDR2 SVGAGI. V was pared by 4 bases and J by 1 base, with 9 bases of the junction left unmatched. DNA of the CDR3: TGTGCCAGCAGTTTCGGACTAGCGGGGGACTTCGCCCAAGAGACCCAGTACTTC. As protein: CASSFGLAGDFAQETQYF.

V and J are TRBV12-3 or TRBV12-4 and TRBJ2-3; 9 bases agree with TRBD2. The CDR3 sequence is 16 residues long. V lost 6 bases, J lost 7 bases, and 14 bases stayed unmatched. The CDR3 DNA follows: TGTGCCAGCAGCCCCGGGGGGCGGGGGGGCCTTAATACGCAGTATTTT. This encodes CASSPGGRGGLNTQYF.

This chain joins TRBV7-6 and TRBJ2-7; 8 nucleotides align to TRBD2. The CDR3 covers 18 residues. Germline-derived CDR1 and CDR2 are SGHVS and FNYEAQ. Unmatched junction bases numbered 10, after V lost 0 bases and J lost 0 bases. CDR3: CASSLAPLAGGLSYEQYF. The DNA of the CDR3 is TGTGCCAGCAGCTTAGCGCCTTTGGCGGGGGGACTCTCCTACGAGCAGTACTTC.

CDR3 region: CATSDVNYGYTF. As DNA, the CDR3 is TGTGCCACCAGTGACGTGAACTATGGCTACACCTTC. The chain links TRBV24-1 to TRBJ1-2; D remains ambiguous. Between the trimmed V and J ends, which lost 4 bases and 2 bases, there was a span of 4 bases. CDR1 is KGHDR and CDR2 is SFDVKD in the germline V gene. This CDR3 contains 12 residues.

V and J are TRBV7-8 and TRBJ1-5; D unresolved. There are 15 residues in the CDR3. V lost 0 bases and J 1 base, leaving 7 bases between the germline ends. Per the germline V gene, CDR1 is SGHVS and CDR2 is FQNEAQ. CDR3 bases: TGTGCCAGCAGCTTAGCAACCGAAAGCAATCAGCCCCAGCATTTT. Translated, it gives CASSLATESNQPQHF. Combining the CDR3 with reference TRBV7-8 and TRBJ1-5 gives the whole variable domain GAGVSQSPRYKVAKRGQDVALRCDPISGHVSLFWYQQALGQGPEFLTYFQNEAQLDKSGLPSDRFFAERPEGSVSTLKIQRTQQEDSAVYLCASSLATESNQPQHFGDGTRLSIL.

This clonotype was detected only a few times. The chain uses TRBV25-1 and TRBJ2-3; 9 bases line up with TRBD2. The junction had 10 bases not matched to a gene; V was cut back by 6 bases and J by 3 bases. CDR1 and CDR2 from the germline V gene are MGHDK and SYGVNS. The CDR3 length is 16 residues. The CDR3 region has the DNA TGTGCCAGCAGCCCCCGAACGCGGGGGGGAACAGATACGCAGTATTTT. This translates into CASSPRTRGGTDTQYF.